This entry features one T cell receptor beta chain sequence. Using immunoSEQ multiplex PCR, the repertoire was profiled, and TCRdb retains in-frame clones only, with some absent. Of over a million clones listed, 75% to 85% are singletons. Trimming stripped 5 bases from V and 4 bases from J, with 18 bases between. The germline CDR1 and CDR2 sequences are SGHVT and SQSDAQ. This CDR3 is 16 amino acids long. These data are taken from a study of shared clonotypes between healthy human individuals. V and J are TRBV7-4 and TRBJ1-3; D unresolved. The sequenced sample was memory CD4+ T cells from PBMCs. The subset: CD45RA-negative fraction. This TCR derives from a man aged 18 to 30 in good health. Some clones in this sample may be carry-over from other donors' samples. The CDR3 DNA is TGTGCCAGCAGCCCCGGGCGGACCGCTTGGGGAAACACCATATATTTT. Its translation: CASSPGRTAWGNTIYF.